This T cell receptor beta chain was recorded in a study of identical twins. General observations from the study: Models underpredicted monozygotic twin sharing of out-of-frame TCR alpha. Twins' surplus sharing was weaker for beta out-of-frame sequences. Insertions were reduced in abundant cord blood beta clonotypes but not in memory repertoires.

A few counts support this clonotype. Antigen: not known. Template switching supplied a universal primer site; unique molecular identifiers were carried on the cDNA. TCRdb analysed the 5' RACE reads with MiXCR anew, one entry per CDR3 protein. The table has 450,000 or so distinct CDR3 sequences, over 11% seen once. CDR3 size: 13 residues. V was clipped by 4 bases and J by 6 bases, with 15 bases between them. Germline CDR1 SQVTM, CDR2 ANQGSEA. This sample also belongs to another study, concerning yellow fever vaccine responses in identical twins.

The clonotype originates from a woman between 18 and 30 years old in good health. V usage is TRBV29-1 and J usage is TRBJ1-1, with no clear D. Source material: CD4+ T cells sorted from blood. CDR3 sequence: CSVAGRLGAEAFF. For the CDR3, the DNA is TGCAGCGTTGCCGGACGGCTCGGAGCTGAAGCTTTCTTT. Variable domain in full (rest from reference TRBV29-1 and TRBJ1-1): SAVISQKPSRDICQRGTSLTIQCQVDSQVTMMFWYRQQPGQSLTLIATANQGSEATYESGFVIDKFPISRPNLTFSTLTVSNMSPEDSSIYLCSVAGRLGAEAFFGQGTRLTVV.